This T cell receptor beta chain comes out of a study of T cells after yellow fever vaccination. At the level of the study: Where fractions had low cell numbers, libraries were prepared from them with the SMART-Seq v4 Ultra Low Input RNA kit.

Germline CDR1 reads KGHSH; CDR2 reads LQKENI. With 2 bases removed from V and 1 base from J, the gap between germline ends came to 6 bases. The CDR3 totals 14 residues. The study made its TCR cDNA through 5'RACE template switching. That step introduced a universal primer site along with UMIs. MiXCR, run by TCRdb on the 5' RACE reads, gives a single entry per CDR3 protein. The table shows hundreds of thousands of distinct CDR3 sequences, with 21% occurring only once. Worth noting for this clonotype: The antigen remains unidentified.

Points from the study as a whole: At around 95% for CD4 and approximately 89% for CD8, most primary-vaccination clones showed up again after the booster. A weaker but faster secondary response was observed, peaking on day 5 versus 15.

This specimen was PBMCs, taken roughly 20 days after the first yellow fever vaccination. The sequence was obtained from a man between 18 and 29 years old who received the YFV17D yellow fever vaccine. This chain connects TRBV18 to TRBJ1-3; D is unresolved. CDR3 nucleotide sequence: TGTGCCAGCTCACCAGTGCCTTCTGGAAACACCATATATTTT. It encodes CASSPVPSGNTIYF.